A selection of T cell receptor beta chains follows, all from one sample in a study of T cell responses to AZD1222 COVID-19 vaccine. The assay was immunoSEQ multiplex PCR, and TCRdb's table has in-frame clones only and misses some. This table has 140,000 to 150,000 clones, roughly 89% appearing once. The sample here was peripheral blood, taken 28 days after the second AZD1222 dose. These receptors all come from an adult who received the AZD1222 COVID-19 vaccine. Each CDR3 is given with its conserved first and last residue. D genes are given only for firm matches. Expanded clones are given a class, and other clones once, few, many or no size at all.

CASSLELDGSNEKLFF,TGTGCCAGCAGCTTAGAATTGGACGGGAGTAATGAAAAACTGTTTTTT,TRBJ1-4,-,TRBV7-6,-
CASSLGNGFYGYTF,TGTGCCAGCAGCTTGGGGAACGGATTCTATGGCTACACCTTC,TRBJ1-2,-,TRBV5-6,-
CATSDPGQTSTDTQYF,TGTGCCACCAGTGACCCCGGACAGACAAGCACAGATACGCAGTATTTT,TRBJ2-3,-,TRBV24-1,-
CASSQEAGTSGHNEQFF,TGTGCCAGCAGCCAAGAAGCCGGGACTAGCGGACACAATGAGCAGTTCTTC,TRBJ2-1,TRBD2,TRBV3-1/TRBV3-2,-
CASSARDRRMNTEAFF,TGTGCCAGCAGCGCGAGGGACAGGCGGATGAACACTGAAGCTTTCTTT,TRBJ1-1,TRBD1,TRBV11-3,few
CASRRQGSTDTQYF,TGCGCCAGCAGGCGACAGGGGAGCACAGATACGCAGTATTTT,TRBJ2-3,TRBD1,TRBV5-1,-
CAIRTGTGGVYGYTF,TGTGCCATCAGAACCGGGACAGGGGGCGTCTATGGCTACACCTTC,TRBJ1-2,TRBD1,TRBV10-3,-
CASSQAPLYAGVNTEAFF,TGCGCCAGCAGCCAAGCTCCCCTCTACGCAGGAGTGAACACTGAAGCTTTCTTT,TRBJ1-1,-,TRBV4-3,-
CASSQVGGRANYGYTF,TGCGCCAGCAGCCAAGTCGGAGGGAGAGCTAACTATGGCTACACCTTC,TRBJ1-2,-,TRBV4-1,-
CAWTPRASGGNEQFF,TGTGCCTGGACCCCTAGGGCTAGCGGGGGCAATGAGCAGTTCTTC,TRBJ2-1,TRBD2,TRBV30,-
CASSVGYRDQPQHF,TGTGCCAGCAGCGTAGGTTACAGAGATCAGCCCCAGCATTTT,TRBJ1-5,-,TRBV9,-
CASRQQAGTEAFF,TGTGCCAGCAGACAACAGGCGGGGACTGAAGCTTTCTTT,TRBJ1-1,-,TRBV6-5,-
CASSITSGLNSYNEQFF,TGTGCCAGCAGCATCACGTCGGGACTCAACTCCTACAATGAGCAGTTCTTC,TRBJ2-1,-,TRBV11-2,-
CASSQQGAGGYTF,TGTGCCAGCAGCCAACAGGGGGCGGGAGGCTACACCTTC,TRBJ1-2,TRBD1,TRBV3-1/TRBV3-2,once
CASSPGLLRWQFF,TGTGCCAGCTCACCAGGGCTCCTAAGGTGGCAGTTCTTC,TRBJ2-1,-,TRBV18,-
CASSQETGGEQPQHF,TGTGCCAGCTCACAAGAGACAGGGGGCGAGCAGCCCCAGCATTTT,TRBJ1-5,TRBD1,TRBV18,-
CASSVSTGTGNTEAFF,TGTGCCAGCAGCGTATCCACCGGGACGGGAAACACTGAAGCTTTCTTT,TRBJ1-1,-,TRBV9,-
CASSQSAGQAYTDTQYF,TGTGCCAGCAGCCAATCCGCCGGACAGGCCTACACAGATACGCAGTATTTT,TRBJ2-3,TRBD1,TRBV14,-
CASTITGQGTANYGYTF,TGTGCCAGTACCATCACAGGACAGGGGACTGCTAACTATGGCTACACCTTC,TRBJ1-2,TRBD1,TRBV19,-
CASSPGEDYNEQFF,TGCGCCAGCAGCCCTGGGGAAGACTACAATGAGCAGTTCTTC,TRBJ2-1,-,TRBV5-1,-
CASSSALWPTGPSGANVLTF,TGCGCCAGCAGCTCGGCGTTGTGGCCCACAGGACCCTCTGGGGCCAACGTCCTGACTTTC,TRBJ2-6,-,TRBV5-1,-
CASSEQGVRETSGRAGDQETQYF,TGTGCCAGCAGCGAACAGGGGGTTCGTGAGACTAGCGGGAGGGCCGGAGACCAAGAGACCCAGTACTTC,TRBJ2-5,TRBD2,TRBV13,-
CASRRGQEANYGYTF,TGTGCCAGCAGAAGAGGACAGGAAGCTAACTATGGCTACACCTTC,TRBJ1-2,TRBD1,TRBV7-9,-
CARSKSRDFNEKLFF,TGTGCCAGAAGCAAAAGCCGGGACTTTAATGAAAAACTGTTTTTT,TRBJ1-4,-,TRBV5-3,-
CASGRGTDTQYF,TGTGCCAGCGGGAGGGGCACAGATACGCAGTATTTT,TRBJ2-3,TRBD2,TRBV5-6,few
CASSVATGGETQYF,TGTGCCAGCAGCGTAGCGACAGGGGGGGAGACCCAGTACTTC,TRBJ2-5,TRBD1,TRBV9,-
CASSQTGGQPQHF,TGTGCCAGCAGCCAGACGGGTGGTCAGCCCCAGCATTTT,TRBJ1-5,-,TRBV4-2,-
CASSPSSDREYEQYF,TGTGCCAGCAGCCCGTCCTCGGACAGGGAGTACGAGCAGTACTTC,TRBJ2-7,TRBD1,TRBV13,few
CAISESSGSDEQFF,TGTGCCATCAGTGAATCCAGCGGGAGTGATGAGCAGTTCTTC,TRBJ2-1,TRBD2,TRBV10-3,-
CASSFGAGANTEAFF,TGTGCCAGCAGTTTTGGGGCGGGGGCTAACACTGAAGCTTTCTTT,TRBJ1-1,-,TRBV6-6,-
CASSLRVGSEQYF,TGTGCCAGCAGCTTAAGGGTCGGTTCCGAGCAGTACTTC,TRBJ2-7,-,TRBV3-1/TRBV3-2,-
CASSDGAEGEQFF,TGTGCCAGCAGTGACGGTGCGGAGGGGGAGCAGTTCTTC,TRBJ2-1,-,TRBV6-4,-
CASSIMGQASNGYTF,TGTGCCAGTAGTATAATGGGACAGGCTTCGAATGGCTACACCTTC,TRBJ1-2,TRBD1,TRBV19,-
CAWSFWTADNEQFF,TGTGCCTGGAGTTTTTGGACAGCGGACAATGAGCAGTTCTTC,TRBJ2-1,-,TRBV30,-
CASSEVGVSNQPQHF,TGTGCCAGCAGTGAAGTGGGGGTGAGCAATCAGCCCCAGCATTTT,TRBJ1-5,-,TRBV6-1,-
CASSFKGPLFRSTDTQYF,TGTGCCAGCAGCTTCAAGGGGCCCCTGTTTAGGAGCACAGATACGCAGTATTTT,TRBJ2-3,-,TRBV7-8,-
CASSFAGEVSIQYF,TGTGCCAGCAGCTTCGCGGGAGAGGTGAGCATTCAGTACTTC,TRBJ2-4,TRBD2,TRBV7-9,-
CASSQVLGGRDQPQHF,TGCGCCAGCAGCCAAGTGTTGGGGGGTAGAGATCAGCCCCAGCATTTT,TRBJ1-5,-,TRBV4-1,-
CASSLDPVSTEAFF,TGTGCCAGCAGCTTAGATCCGGTGAGCACTGAAGCTTTCTTT,TRBJ1-1,-,TRBV7-9,-
CASNHRGRLETQYF,TGTGCCAGCAACCACAGGGGGCGGCTTGAGACCCAGTACTTC,TRBJ2-5,TRBD1,TRBV27,-
CASSPGSNYEQYF,TGTGCCAGCAGCCCCGGGTCAAACTACGAGCAGTACTTC,TRBJ2-7,-,TRBV7-2,-
CASSPGAGELFF,TGTGCCAGCAGCCCTGGGGCCGGGGAGCTGTTTTTT,TRBJ2-2,-,TRBV7-2,-
CASSLGREQFF,TGTGCCAGCAGCTTAGGCAGGGAGCAGTTCTTC,TRBJ2-1,-,TRBV7-6,-
CASSFGYRGREGQPQHF,TGTGCCAGCAGCTTCGGTTACAGGGGAAGGGAAGGACAGCCCCAGCATTTT,TRBJ1-5,TRBD1,TRBV7-8,-
CASSLEASGLRMDEQFF,TGCGCCAGCAGCTTGGAGGCTAGCGGGCTCCGTATGGATGAGCAGTTCTTC,TRBJ2-1,TRBD2,TRBV5-1,-
CASSRDRAGANVLTF,TGTGCCAGCAGCCGAGACAGGGCTGGGGCCAACGTCCTGACTTTC,TRBJ2-6,TRBD1,TRBV7-8,-
CASRNQGGLAYGYTF,TGTGCCAGTAGGAATCAGGGAGGTTTAGCCTATGGCTACACCTTC,TRBJ1-2,-,TRBV19,-